These T cell receptor beta chains were read from a single sample in a study of metastatic and nonmetastatic thyroid tumors. Through MiXCR, TCRdb re-clonotyped the PCR reads. This sample yields fewer than 25,000 clones, of which approximately 10% are seen a single time; 6% to 8.5% belongs to the top ten. Material: blood. The receptors come from a female donor with papillary thyroid cancer or a benign thyroid nodule (not recorded which). Some clones in this sample may be carry-over from other donors' samples. CDR3s include the opening cysteine and the closing phenylalanine or tryptophan. Each record gives: V gene, J gene, clone size, D gene, CDR3 DNA, CDR3 protein. The D gene is left open where the match is weak. Part of the rows lack a size; the others show once, few, many or a class for expanded clones.

TRBV3-1,TRBJ2-2,many,.,TGTGCCAGCAGCCAAGATCTAGGAGGGGCGTTTGCCGGGGAGCTGTTTTTT,CASSQDLGGAFAGELFF
TRBV6-5,TRBJ2-3,many,.,TGTGCCAGCAGTTACTCCGGGACTAGCACAGATACGCAGTATTTT,CASSYSGTSTDTQYF
TRBV10-3,TRBJ2-1,many,.,TGTGCCATCACGGATCCCGCCTACAATGAGCAGTTCTTC,CAITDPAYNEQFF
TRBV9,TRBJ1-1,few,TRBD1,TGTGCCAGCGGGCGCGACAGGGAGGGAACTGAGGCTTTCTTT,CASGRDREGTEAFF
TRBV4-3,TRBJ2-7,many,TRBD1,TGCGCCAGCAGCCAAGAGAGTCTTCACAGGGGAGTTTACGAGCAGTACTTC,CASSQESLHRGVYEQYF
TRBV3-1,TRBJ2-1,many,TRBD1,TGTGCCAGCAGCCGACCTCTGGGGGGACAGGGGAGGGATGAGCAGTTCTTC,CASSRPLGGQGRDEQFF
TRBV6-1,TRBJ2-2,.,.,TGTGCCATCAGCGAAGGTACGGACCCCGGGGAGCTGTTTTTT,CAISEGTDPGELFF
TRBV15,TRBJ2-5,few,.,TGTGCCACCAGCACTCCCTCGGGGATAGAGACCCAGTACTTC,CATSTPSGIETQYF
TRBV12-3/TRBV12-4,TRBJ2-7,.,.,TGTGCCAGCAGCCCACTCCCTGGCAAAGCGGAGCAGTACTTC,CASSPLPGKAEQYF
TRBV10-3,TRBJ2-7,few,TRBD1,TGTGCCACCACACAGGGGTTCAACTCCTACGAGCAGTACTTC,CATTQGFNSYEQYF
TRBV3-1,TRBJ1-5,many,TRBD1,TGTGCCAGCAGCCGACCGGACAGGGAAAATCAGCCCCAGCATTTT,CASSRPDRENQPQHF
TRBV4-3,TRBJ2-1,many,.,TGCGCCAGCAGTCCGACCGTCACTGGTCTTGAGCAGTTCTTC,CASSPTVTGLEQFF
TRBV12-3/TRBV12-4,TRBJ1-4,many,TRBD1,TGTGCCACCCAGACAGGGGTTAATGAAAAACTGTTTTTT,CATQTGVNEKLFF
TRBV11-1,TRBJ1-6,.,TRBD1,TGTGCCAGCAGCGCCTCCCGCTTACAGGGGGCCGGTTCACCCCTCCACTTT,CASSASRLQGAGSPLHF
TRBV28,TRBJ2-1,.,TRBD1,TGTGCCAGCAGAACGATTCCGGGACAGGGGGCGCATGAGCAGTTCTTC,CASRTIPGQGAHEQFF
TRBV18,TRBJ2-1,few,.,TGTGCCAGTCTCAGCCCGAGGGATGAGCAGTTCTTC,CASLSPRDEQFF
TRBV28,TRBJ2-2,.,TRBD2,TGTGCCAGCAGTTCGACTAGCGGGAGTCACGGGGAGCTGTTTTTT,CASSSTSGSHGELFF
TRBV6-1,TRBJ2-3,.,.,TGTGCCAGCAGCGAAGTTGTGGCAGATACGCAGTATTTT,CASSEVVADTQYF
TRBV2,TRBJ2-2,many,.,TGTGCCAGCAGTCGAGGGGGGCCGGTCGGGGAGCTGTTTTTT,CASSRGGPVGELFF
TRBV5-4,TRBJ2-7,many,.,TGTGCCAGCAGCCGAACCCAGGGTTTAGACGAGCAGTACTTC,CASSRTQGLDEQYF
TRBV3-1,TRBJ2-2,.,.,TGTGCCAGCAGCCCGTGGGACACCGGGGAGCTGTTTTTT,CASSPWDTGELFF
TRBV20-1,TRBJ2-1,many,.,TGCAGTGCTAGCCCTAATTTGAATGAGCAGTTCTTC,CSASPNLNEQFF
TRBV2,TRBJ2-1,many,TRBD2,TGTGCCAGCGCCATGACGCGGGAGCTTGAGCAGTTCTTC,CASAMTRELEQFF
TRBV20-1,TRBJ2-4,.,.,TGCAGTGCTGGGGGGTGGGCCCTAGCCAAAAACATTCAGTACTTC,CSAGGWALAKNIQYF
TRBV2,TRBJ2-1,many,TRBD2,TGTGCCAGCAGTGAAGCCGCGAAGGGCGGGAGCTCCTACAATGAGCAGTTCTTC,CASSEAAKGGSSYNEQFF
TRBV9,TRBJ2-2,many,.,TGTGCCAGCAGCGTAGCGGGGACCGGGGAGCTGTTTTTT,CASSVAGTGELFF
TRBV24-1,TRBJ2-1,many,.,TGTGCCACCAGTGATTGGAGGGGGCTGGGTGAGCAGTTCTTC,CATSDWRGLGEQFF
TRBV12-3/TRBV12-4,TRBJ2-1,many,TRBD2,TGTGCCAGCAGTCTAGCGGGAGGGAGAAATGAGCAGTTCTTC,CASSLAGGRNEQFF
TRBV7-8,TRBJ2-5,many,.,TGTGCCAGCAGCTTAACCAGGCAGTTATCGACCCAGTACTTC,CASSLTRQLSTQYF
TRBV6-4,TRBJ1-2,few,.,TGTGCCAGCAGTGACTCAGAGGGGGTAAATGGCTACACCTTC,CASSDSEGVNGYTF
TRBV7-2,TRBJ2-7,many,TRBD1,TGTGCCAGCAGCTTAGTGGACAGGGACGAGCAGTACTTC,CASSLVDRDEQYF
TRBV7-7,TRBJ1-1,many,TRBD1,TGTGCCAGCAGCTTAAATTCGGGACAGGGGGCGGACACTGAAGCTTTCTTT,CASSLNSGQGADTEAFF
TRBV28,TRBJ2-7,medium-sized,TRBD2,TGTGCCAGCAGGCAGGGACTAGTTCTTCCCGAGCAGTACTTC,CASRQGLVLPEQYF
TRBV27,TRBJ2-7,many,.,TGTGCCAGCAGTGGAGAGGGGGGCTCCTACGAGCAGTACTTC,CASSGEGGSYEQYF
TRBV5-1,TRBJ2-1,many,.,TGCGCCAGCAGCTTGGAGGCGGGGGCGCGCTACAATGAGCAGTTCTTC,CASSLEAGARYNEQFF
TRBV20-1,TRBJ2-1,many,TRBD2,TGCAGTGCTAGTGTCCTAGCGGAGTACAATGAGCAGTTCTTC,CSASVLAEYNEQFF
TRBV7-7,TRBJ1-1,.,.,TGTGCTAGCAGCCTCGGATCGAACACTGAAGCTTTCTTT,CASSLGSNTEAFF
TRBV4-3,TRBJ2-1,many,TRBD2,TGCGCCAGCAGCCAAGAATTTATAGCGGGAGCGGATGAGCAGTTCTTC,CASSQEFIAGADEQFF
TRBV7-2,TRBJ2-5,many,TRBD2,TGTGCCAGCAGCTTCCCAGCGGGAGGTGGGGAGACCCAGTACTTC,CASSFPAGGGETQYF
TRBV6-2/TRBV6-3,TRBJ2-1,.,.,TGTGCCAGCAGTTCAGGTCCTTACAATGAGCAGGTCTTT,CASSSGPYNEQVF
TRBV30,TRBJ2-5,many,.,TGTGCCTGCCAAGGGTATTTTCGAGAGACCCAGTACTTC,CACQGYFRETQYF
TRBV9,TRBJ2-7,many,.,TGTGCCAGCAGTCGGGGGCCTCCCTACGAGCAGTACTTC,CASSRGPPYEQYF
TRBV6-1,TRBJ1-2,.,TRBD1,TGTGCCAGCAGTGAACCGGGACAGGGCTATGGCTACACCTTC,CASSEPGQGYGYTF
TRBV11-2,TRBJ1-2,many,.,TGTGCCAGCAGCTTAGGGGGACCCTATGGCTACACCTTC,CASSLGGPYGYTF
TRBV19,TRBJ1-6,.,TRBD1,TGTGCCAGTAGTCCGACACTGACAGGGGGCCGCAATTCACCCCTCCACTTC,CASSPTLTGGRNSPLHF
TRBV15,TRBJ2-7,many,.,TGTGCCACCACCCAAGGGGTTGGCGCCTACGAGCAGTACTTC,CATTQGVGAYEQYF
TRBV27,TRBJ2-3,many,TRBD1,TGTGCCAGCAAACCGGGACAGGGAACAGATACGCAGTATTTT,CASKPGQGTDTQYF
TRBV12-3/TRBV12-4,TRBJ2-3,few,.,TGTGCCAGCAGACGGGGGTCTACTAGCACAGATACGCAGTATTTT,CASRRGSTSTDTQYF
TRBV6-2/TRBV6-3,TRBJ2-1,few,.,TGTGCCAGCAGTTACTCAGGGGAGAGTGAGCAGTTCTTC,CASSYSGESEQFF
TRBV6-4,TRBJ2-7,medium-sized,.,TGTGCCAGCAATCGAAGACCGGGACATATCTCCTACGAGCAGTACTTC,CASNRRPGHISYEQYF
TRBV6-9,TRBJ1-4,.,.,TGTGCCAGCAGTTACGAGGACAGAAAACTGTTTTTT,CASSYEDRKLFF
TRBV30,TRBJ1-4,many,.,TGTGCCTGGAGTGTAGGCAGGGGCGATGAAAAACTGTTTTTT,CAWSVGRGDEKLFF
TRBV6-1,TRBJ2-1,few,TRBD2,TGTGCCAGCAGCGGGACTAGCGGGAGTGGTGAGCAGTTCTTC,CASSGTSGSGEQFF
TRBV20-1,TRBJ2-3,many,TRBD1,TGCAGTGCATTGAGGGGGCGGGCAGATACGCAGTATTTT,CSALRGRADTQYF
TRBV7-8,TRBJ2-7,many,.,TGTGCCAGCAGCACAGTACTAACAGGACCGGGGGACGAGCAGTACTTC,CASSTVLTGPGDEQYF
TRBV20-1,TRBJ2-3,many,.,TGCAGTGCCGATTACGCGGATACGCAGTATTTT,CSADYADTQYF
TRBV30,TRBJ2-2,.,.,TGTGCCTGGAGTAGGAGGGGGCGCGGCACCGGGGAGCTGTTTTTT,CAWSRRGRGTGELFF
TRBV6-1,TRBJ2-7,.,TRBD1,TGTGCCAGCAGTCCCACCTTAGCCGGGACAGAGACCTACGAGAAGTACTTC,CASSPTLAGTETYEKYF
TRBV20-1,TRBJ1-1,many,.,TGCAGTGCCTTCGAGGGGAACACTGAAGCTTTCTTT,CSAFEGNTEAFF
TRBV7-2,TRBJ2-7,many,.,TGTGCCAGCAGCTTGGGATCCTCATCCTCCTACGAGCAGTACTTC,CASSLGSSSSYEQYF